This T cell receptor beta chain derives from a study of control samples from healthy donors and cancer patients. CDR1 and CDR2 from the germline V gene are SGHKS and YYEKEE (reference sequence). The V end lost 2 bases, the J end lost 1 base, and 19 bases lay between the germline ends. There are 18 residues in the CDR3. This table comes from immunoSEQ multiplex PCR, and its TCRdb copy is limited to in-frame clones, with some not included. The data show fewer than 250,000 clones, 90% to 95% seen once. The receptor was isolated from a man aged 25-40 years in good health. This chain links TRBV5-5 with TRBJ1-3; unclear D gene. The sequencing input was blood. CDR3 sequence reads: CASSFGIEPSASGNTIYF. DNA for the CDR3: TGTGCCAGCAGCTTTGGTATTGAACCGAGTGCATCTGGAAACACCATATATTTT.